This is a list of T cell receptor beta chains from one sample in a study of identifying expanded T cells in peripheral blood. TCRdb's copy holds only in-frame clones and misses some; the assay was immunoSEQ multiplex PCR. The profile shows more than 50,000 clones, about 80% of them singletons. Sequenced material: blood. The receptors derive from a person aged 18 to 70 in good health. CDR3s include the opening cysteine and the closing phenylalanine or tryptophan. A D gene is named only where the DNA matches it firmly. Some rows have no size entry. The others give once, few or many, or a class for an expanded clone.

D: TRBD2; size: NA; V: TRBV6-5; J: TRBJ2-1; CDR3: CASSWGRGGTDEQFF; DNA: TGTGCCAGCAGTTGGGGGCGGGGGGGCACAGATGAGCAGTTCTTC
D: NA; size: medium-sized; V: TRBV7-2; J: TRBJ1-5; CDR3: CASRDTGNQPQHF; DNA: TGTGCCAGCAGAGACACGGGCAATCAGCCCCAGCATTTT
D: TRBD2; size: NA; V: TRBV29-1; J: TRBJ2-1; CDR3: CSVESGGRVGEQFF; DNA: TGCAGCGTTGAGTCGGGCGGGAGAGTGGGTGAGCAGTTCTTC
D: TRBD1; size: once; V: TRBV18; J: TRBJ1-2; CDR3: CASSPSGQQGAGGYTF; DNA: TGTGCCAGCTCACCATCTGGCCAACAGGGGGCCGGTGGCTACACCTTC
D: TRBD2; size: NA; V: TRBV7-7; J: TRBJ2-1; CDR3: CASSQGLAGGYNEQFF; DNA: TGTGCCAGCAGCCAGGGACTAGCGGGAGGCTACAATGAGCAGTTCTTC
D: NA; size: NA; V: TRBV5-1; J: TRBJ2-5; CDR3: CASSLSETQYF; DNA: TGCGCCAGCAGCTTGTCGGAGACCCAGTACTTC
D: NA; size: NA; V: TRBV7-9; J: TRBJ1-1; CDR3: CASTLAAGTEAFF; DNA: TGTGCCAGCACCCTGGCTGCCGGGACTGAAGCTTTCTTT
D: NA; size: NA; V: TRBV6-5; J: TRBJ1-1; CDR3: CASSRGRVNTEAFF; DNA: TGTGCCAGCAGTCGGGGGAGAGTAAACACTGAAGCTTTCTTT
D: NA; size: NA; V: TRBV6-1; J: TRBJ1-4; CDR3: CASSEVLREKLFF; DNA: TGTGCCAGCAGTGAAGTGCTCAGGGAAAAACTGTTTTTT
D: TRBD2; size: NA; V: TRBV10-3; J: TRBJ2-7; CDR3: CAISPRTSGFYEQYF; DNA: TGTGCCATCAGCCCAAGGACTAGCGGCTTCTACGAGCAGTACTTC
D: NA; size: NA; V: TRBV5-1; J: TRBJ1-3; CDR3: CASTTGSSGNTIYF; DNA: TGCGCCAGCACAACAGGATCCTCTGGAAACACCATATATTTT
D: NA; size: NA; V: TRBV11-3; J: TRBJ1-3; CDR3: CASSLDPRGGGNTIYF; DNA: TGTGCCAGCAGCTTAGATCCGCGGGGTGGTGGAAACACCATATATTTT
D: NA; size: few; V: TRBV6-6; J: TRBJ1-3; CDR3: CASSYSGFSGNTIYF; DNA: TGTGCCAGCAGTTACTCAGGGTTCTCTGGAAACACCATATATTTT
D: NA; size: few; V: TRBV27; J: TRBJ1-2; CDR3: CASRGNRVGGYTF; DNA: TGTGCCAGCAGGGGAAACAGGGTGGGAGGCTACACCTTC
D: TRBD2; size: NA; V: TRBV11-2; J: TRBJ2-7; CDR3: CASSTTRAGGAIEQYF; DNA: TGTGCCAGCAGCACGACTCGAGCGGGAGGGGCAATCGAGCAGTACTTC
D: NA; size: NA; V: TRBV21-1; J: TRBJ2-5; CDR3: CASSKPGEFRGETQYF; DNA: TGTGCCAGCAGCAAACCCGGGGAATTTCGGGGTGAGACCCAGTACTTC
D: NA; size: NA; V: TRBV11-2; J: TRBJ2-7; CDR3: CASSSQGYYEQYF; DNA: TGTGCCAGCAGCTCCCAGGGGTACTACGAGCAGTACTTC
D: NA; size: NA; V: TRBV7-3; J: TRBJ2-2; CDR3: CASRKRGNTGELFF; DNA: TGTGCCAGCAGGAAGAGGGGGAACACCGGGGAGCTGTTTTTT
D: NA; size: NA; V: TRBV6-1; J: TRBJ1-2; CDR3: CASTHRGLWILTF; DNA: TGTGCCAGCACCCATCGGGGCCTTTGGATCCTCACCTTC
D: TRBD2; size: NA; V: TRBV9; J: TRBJ2-5; CDR3: CASSVGGAGGYQETQYF; DNA: TGTGCCAGCAGCGTAGGGGGAGCGGGAGGGTACCAAGAGACCCAGTACTTC